A selection of T cell receptor beta chains follows, all from one sample in a study of T-cell reconstitution after alpha-beta-depleted transplantation in children. MiXCR, applied by TCRdb to the PCR reads, yields one record per CDR3 protein. The sample records around 22,000 distinct CDR3 sequences, about a tenth being singletons. Sample: PBMCs from the stem cell graft donor, taken from the stem cell graft. The receptors shown here come from a human donor who donated a stem cell graft to a child with chronic granulomatous disease. Both conserved end residues are trimmed from each CDR3.

v_gene: TRBV5-1
j_gene: TRBJ2-7
CDR3aa: ASSLREAPDEQY

v_gene: TRBV3-1
j_gene: TRBJ2-1
CDR3aa: ASSRAGTGGNEQF

v_gene: TRBV20-1
j_gene: TRBJ1-2
CDR3aa: SARISRGPDSET

v_gene: TRBV5-1
j_gene: TRBJ2-7
CDR3aa: ASSLNTGGEIWEQY

v_gene: TRBV15
j_gene: TRBJ2-1
CDR3aa: ATSRASSYNEQF

v_gene: TRBV3-1
j_gene: TRBJ2-6
CDR3aa: ASTQEGTVPPWANVLT

v_gene: TRBV7-2
j_gene: TRBJ2-7
CDR3aa: ASSLTASGVSYEQY

v_gene: TRBV20-1
j_gene: TRBJ1-6
CDR3aa: SALGRERLGEFARALENSPLH

v_gene: TRBV6-5
j_gene: TRBJ2-1
CDR3aa: ASSYRPPPSGIGEQF

v_gene: TRBV7-7
j_gene: TRBJ2-6
CDR3aa: ASSLGGSGANVLT

v_gene: TRBV25-1
j_gene: TRBJ1-5
CDR3aa: ASSGPGRANQPQH

v_gene: TRBV20-1
j_gene: TRBJ1-2
CDR3aa: SARDYSSDKNYGYT

v_gene: TRBV5-5
j_gene: TRBJ1-4
CDR3aa: ASSENRAATNEKLF

v_gene: TRBV9
j_gene: TRBJ2-3
CDR3aa: ASSVEWLAGDTQY

v_gene: TRBV20-1
j_gene: TRBJ2-1
CDR3aa: SALSGGVSYNEQF

v_gene: TRBV5-1
j_gene: TRBJ2-1
CDR3aa: ASSLVPRLDIVADNEQF

v_gene: TRBV9
j_gene: TRBJ2-1
CDR3aa: ASSFPSGQAYNEQF

v_gene: TRBV7-9
j_gene: TRBJ1-2
CDR3aa: ASSPRDFYGYT

v_gene: TRBV12-3/TRBV12-4
j_gene: TRBJ2-1
CDR3aa: AISPGRSNEQF

v_gene: TRBV18
j_gene: TRBJ2-1
CDR3aa: ASSPPSPSSYNEQF

v_gene: TRBV5-1
j_gene: TRBJ1-2
CDR3aa: ASSLARGGINYGYT

v_gene: TRBV29-1
j_gene: TRBJ1-1
CDR3aa: SGEGGNTEAF

v_gene: TRBV7-2
j_gene: TRBJ2-5
CDR3aa: ASSLATRLAGDYPYQETQY

v_gene: TRBV7-9
j_gene: TRBJ2-6
CDR3aa: ASSRTGLSGANVLT

v_gene: TRBV29-1
j_gene: TRBJ2-1
CDR3aa: SVVKAGGHNEQF

v_gene: TRBV4-3
j_gene: TRBJ2-7
CDR3aa: ASSQDLAGGYEQY

v_gene: TRBV5-1
j_gene: TRBJ2-1
CDR3aa: ASSPPYPVDDEQF

v_gene: TRBV12-3/TRBV12-4
j_gene: TRBJ2-7
CDR3aa: ASSSGGAFEQY

v_gene: TRBV2
j_gene: TRBJ2-7
CDR3aa: ASSEGTSGRLKDEQY

v_gene: TRBV12-3/TRBV12-4
j_gene: TRBJ1-1
CDR3aa: ASSFYRGPKGALDTEAF

v_gene: TRBV20-1
j_gene: TRBJ2-5
CDR3aa: SAAGGTGLIKETQY

v_gene: TRBV3-1
j_gene: TRBJ2-1
CDR3aa: ASSQALAGKYNEQF

v_gene: TRBV29-1
j_gene: TRBJ2-7
CDR3aa: SDWGEQY

v_gene: TRBV12-3/TRBV12-4
j_gene: TRBJ2-5
CDR3aa: ASSRQTLETQY

v_gene: TRBV20-1
j_gene: TRBJ2-5
CDR3aa: SATTDSFTQETQY

v_gene: TRBV29-1
j_gene: TRBJ1-1
CDR3aa: SVDTIGGYTEAF

v_gene: TRBV27
j_gene: TRBJ1-2
CDR3aa: ASSLSGGNYGYT

v_gene: TRBV12-3/TRBV12-4
j_gene: TRBJ1-4
CDR3aa: ASSPLFGTNEKLF

v_gene: TRBV4-2
j_gene: TRBJ2-5
CDR3aa: ASGPGLLAGVLQETQY

v_gene: TRBV12-3/TRBV12-4
j_gene: TRBJ1-4
CDR3aa: ASSFSQGVNEKLF

v_gene: TRBV29-1
j_gene: TRBJ1-1
CDR3aa: SVPGTVNTEAF